The T cell receptor (beta chain) described here comes from a study of cytomegalovirus exposure and HLA in healthy donors. This PCR relied on a set of 60 Vbeta primers and 13 Jbeta primers. The assay was immunoSEQ multiplex PCR, and TCRdb's table has in-frame clones only and misses some. This sample has 150,000 or so clones; roughly four fifths occur once, and the top ten carry around 2.4%. Looked up from germline, CDR1 is SEHNR and CDR2 is FQNEAQ (reference sequence). CDR3 size: 15 residues. J gave up 7 bases and V 3 bases, and 7 bases lay outside the gene matches. This sequence was found in a female donor in good health and CMV-seronegative. The chain combines TRBV7-9 with TRBJ2-1; 9 bases agree with TRBD2. The sample was PBMCs. CDR3 in DNA: TGTGCCAGCAGCTTGGGCGGGAGGGCCAGAAATGAGCAGTTCTTC. Amino acid sequence: CASSLGGRARNEQFF.